The TCR beta chain described here comes from a study of cytomegalovirus exposure and HLA in healthy donors. This PCR relied on a set of 60 Vbeta primers and 13 Jbeta primers. The repertoire was sequenced with immunoSEQ multiplex PCR; TCRdb's copy has only in-frame clones and lacks some. The table shows roughly 100,000 clones, with about 80% occurring only once. This CDR3 has 12 amino acids. Germline assignment: CDR1 MNHEY and CDR2 SMNVEV (reference sequence). V was clipped by 4 bases and J by 4 bases, with 7 bases between them. Material: PBMCs. The chain recombines TRBV27 with TRBJ2-5; D possibly corresponds to TRBD2 (5 bases). This TCR derives from a man aged 25-45 years in good health and CMV-seronegative. CDR3 amino acids: CASSSRGETQYF. The CDR3, as DNA: TGTGCCAGCAGTTCCCGGGGAGAGACCCAGTACTTC.